This TCR beta chain derives from a study of blood T cell repertoires in COVID-19 (dated by TCRdb to the early 2020s). For the wider study: The collaborator samples originated in the United States, Italy and Spain and spanned the acute and convalescent phases of COVID-19. The material from the prospective study consisted of cDNA or gDNA derived from T cells, B-cell-depleted T cells, or PBMCs. Subjects who had been exposed to COVID-19, were actively infected with it, or had recovered from it provided the deeply sampled blood TCRbeta repertoires that made up the dataset. A freely available public database, intended as a resource for researchers studying the immune response to SARS-CoV-2, is where the repertoires were released. The samples were drawn from two sources: the first 160 participants of the ongoing ImmuneRACE study, and fewer than 1,500 subjects contributed by 6 global collaborators. A de-identified subject ID, COVID-19 status, age in years and sex were almost always included in the sample metadata. Where available, HLA class I and class II types were obtained from metadata supplied by the sample provider rather than from assay-based typing.

TCRbeta CDR3 regions were amplified from genomic DNA by means of the immunoSEQ Assay, a bias-controlled multiplex PCR. In the original analysis: Within the assay, amplification of reference gene primers was used to estimate how many nucleated cells each sample contained. To quantify the absolute abundance of each unique TCRbeta CDR3 rearrangement, sequence reads were collapsed and filtered. For each sample, productive Simpson clonality was calculated by taking the square root of Simpson's diversity index across productive rearrangements. The immuneACCESS repertoire file appears here via TCRdb, limited to in-frame rearrangements. These files lack a portion of the clones; in checked studies, under half of the deficit traces to unresolved V genes, and the cause of the others is not known. From that table come the V and J calls and clone size; the DNA was used to work out D and trimming. Within this sample are 200,000 to 250,000 clones, with around nine tenths of them counted one time only. The top ten constitute 2% to 2.5% of the sample.

V has 2 bases trimmed and J has 2 bases trimmed; junction bases matching no gene number 3. CDR1 and CDR2 are read off the germline V gene (reference sequence) as MNHNY and SVGAGI. Measured from the cysteine to the phenylalanine, the CDR3 is 14 residues long. The kept DNA is CDR3 alone, 42 bases in frame from the first base. Another Seattle source contributed samples from volunteer blood donors who had recovered from COVID-19. The collaborating institutions used their own protocols to collect whole blood in K2EDTA tubes. For TCRbeta analysis, collaborators shipped samples in one of three forms: frozen whole blood, isolated PBMCs, or DNA extracted from either of those sample types. On this clone itself: No antigen is known for it. The input lacks base qualities; no much larger clone sits a single base away.

Results and caveats for the whole study, not just this receptor: Clinical and demographic metadata were provided uncurated, with the amount varying by source and participant.

Sequencing used peripheral blood. This chain joins TRBV6-6 to TRBJ2-7; 7 middle bases align to TRBD1. The receptor was isolated from a woman aged 35 to 49 who had recovered from COVID-19. The base sequence is TGTGCCAGCAGTTACCCGACAGGGACCTACGAGCAGTACTTC. It translates as CASSYPTGTYEQYF.